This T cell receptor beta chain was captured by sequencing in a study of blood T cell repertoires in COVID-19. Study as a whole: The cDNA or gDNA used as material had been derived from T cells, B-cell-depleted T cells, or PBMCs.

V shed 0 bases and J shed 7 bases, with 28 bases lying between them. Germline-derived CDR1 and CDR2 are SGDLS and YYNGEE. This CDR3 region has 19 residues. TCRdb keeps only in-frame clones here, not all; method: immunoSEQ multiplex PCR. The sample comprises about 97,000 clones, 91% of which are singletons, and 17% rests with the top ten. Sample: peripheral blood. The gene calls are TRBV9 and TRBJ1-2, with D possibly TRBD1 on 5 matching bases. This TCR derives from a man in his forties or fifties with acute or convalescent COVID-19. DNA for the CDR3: TGTGCCAGCAGCGTAGCCCTGGGGGGACCCGGGGCTGAACTAGGTGGCTACACCTTC. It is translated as CASSVALGGPGAELGGYTF.